What follows is one T cell receptor beta chain and its context. Its matching antigen is unknown. These data originate in a study of beta chain features in type 1 diabetes. Study findings and constraints: The study found moderately but significantly shorter TCRB CDR3s in all four CD4+ subsets of Type 1 diabetes patients.

The study reverse transcribed the entire isolated RNA, so it sequenced expressed TCRB transcripts. The assay was immunoSEQ multiplex PCR, and TCRdb's table has in-frame clones only and misses some. Of about 700,000 clones listed, around 15% are singletons. Input material: naive CD4+ T cells from blood. The origin of this receptor is a young man with type 1 diabetes.

CDR3 loop: CASSFVGESATGELFF. The DNA for the CDR3 is TGCGCCAGCAGCTTCGTTGGGGAGTCAGCCACCGGGGAGCTGTTTTTT. The rearrangement links TRBV5-1 to TRBJ2-2; possibly TRBD2 for D (5 bases). Germline V gene data show CDR1 as SGHRS and CDR2 as YFSETQ. The CDR3 has 16 amino acids. The germline V and J ends were trimmed by 2 bases and 4 bases, with 15 bases remaining between them.